The present T cell receptor (beta chain) was sequenced within a study of patients and donors after allogeneic stem cell transplantation. This clonotype has just a few counts. In germline, CDR1 is SGDLS, CDR2 YYNGEE. Trimming removed 5 bases from V and 1 base from J; junction bases left unmatched: 5. The CDR3 is 16 amino acids. TCRdb ran MiXCR on the RT-PCR reads and lists one entry per CDR3 protein. In the table there are 150,000 to 200,000 distinct CDR3 sequences, about 24% of which are singletons. The V call is TRBV9, the J call TRBJ2-2, with TRBD1 matching 10 bases. Sequenced: blood, either unsorted or a sorted T cell fraction (not recorded which). The TCR was taken from a human donor who was either an allogeneic HSCT recipient or a stem cell or donor lymphocyte infusion donor (not recorded which). It is not recorded whose cells these are; they may come from a transplant donor. CDR3 nucleotide sequence: TGTGCCAGCAGACCCGGGACAGGGGAGAACACCGGGGAGCTGTTTTTT. Translating gives CASRPGTGENTGELFF.